The 31 T cell receptor beta chains given below trace back to one sample, sequenced in a study of cytomegalovirus exposure and HLA in healthy donors. PCR was performed using 60 Vbeta and 13 Jbeta primers. Sequencing was performed with immunoSEQ multiplex PCR; in TCRdb, only in-frame clones are kept and a portion is missing. The sample lists fewer than 200,000 clones, 75% seen once, with about 3% in the top ten. Sequencing was performed on PBMCs. The source of these receptors is a woman between 45 and 60 years old in good health and CMV-seropositive.

This chain links TRBV11-2 with TRBJ1-4, with 10 bases aligning to TRBD1. The J segment lost 6 bases and the V segment lost 1 base, leaving 5 bases of the junction unmatched. The CDR3 has 16 residues. Germline CDR1 reads SGHAT; CDR2 reads FQNNGV. As DNA, the CDR3 is TGTGCCAGCAGCTTAGCGGCGGGACAGGGGCATGAAAAACTGTTTTTT. Its protein is CASSLAAGQGHEKLFF.

The V call is TRBV7-2, the J call TRBJ1-2, with 8 bases fitting TRBD1. Trimming removed 5 bases from V and 7 bases from J; junction bases left unmatched: 15. CDR1 is SGHTA, CDR2 FQGNSA, per germline. The CDR3 contains 16 residues. CDR3 loop: CASSPGQGALTGGYTF. The CDR3, as DNA: TGTGCCAGCAGCCCGGGCCAGGGGGCGCTAACAGGTGGCTACACCTTC. The whole variable domain, remainder taken from reference TRBV7-2 and TRBJ1-2, is GAGVSQSPSNKVTEKGKDVELRCDPISGHTALYWYRQSLGQGLEFLIYFQGNSAPDKSGLPSDRFSAERTGGSVSTLTIQRTQQEDSAVYLCASSPGQGALTGGYTFGSGTRLTVV.

The chain couples TRBV5-4 to TRBJ1-6; 9 positions agree with TRBD1. Per the germline V gene, CDR1 is SGHNT and CDR2 is YYREEE (reference sequence). The CDR3 spans 16 residues. After removal of 4 bases from V and 5 bases from J, the junction contained 7 bases not matched to a gene. The CDR3 coding sequence is TGTGCCAGCAGCACAGGGACAGGGAAGAATAATTCACCCCTCCACTTT. It translates to CASSTGTGKNNSPLHF. The variable domain in full, with the rest retrieved from reference TRBV5-4 and TRBJ1-6, is ETGVTQSPTHLIKTRGQQVTLRCSSQSGHNTVSWYQQALGQGPQFIFQYYREEENGRGNFPPRFSGLQFPNYSSELNVNALELDDSALYLCASSTGTGKNNSPLHFGNGTRLTVT.

The rearrangement joins TRBV2 to TRBJ1-4; TRBD1 is a possible D gene (5 bases). This CDR3 contains 15 residues. Trimming shortened V by 5 bases and J by 8 bases, and 18 bases separated the two germline ends. The germline CDR1 and CDR2 sequences are SNHLY and FYNNEI. CDR3 sequence reads: CASSPLSGMEEKLFF. DNA of the CDR3: TGTGCCAGCAGTCCCCTTTCAGGGATGGAGGAAAAACTGTTTTTT.

V usage is TRBV6-5 and J usage is TRBJ1-1; the D gene is possibly TRBD1 (5 bases). The CDR3 covers 13 residues. Germline V CDR1 and CDR2: MNHEY, SVGAGI. Trimming stripped 4 bases from V and 9 bases from J, with 15 bases between. In DNA, the CDR3 is TGTGCCAGCAGTTCCTACGGCCAGGGAAAAGCTTTCTTT. Translation: CASSSYGQGKAFF.

Here the CDR3 reads CASSLGQNQPQHF. Written as DNA, the CDR3 is TGTGCCAGCAGCTTAGGACAGAATCAGCCCCAGCATTTT. This chain links TRBV7-9 with TRBJ1-5, with D tentatively TRBD1 (5 bases). The CDR3 totals 13 residues. Germline V gives CDR1 SEHNR, CDR2 FQNEAQ (reference sequence). Trimming pared 1 base from V and 4 bases from J, leaving 5 bases between. Variable domain in full (rest from reference TRBV7-9 and TRBJ1-5): DTGVSQNPRHKITKRGQNVTFRCDPISEHNRLYWYRQTLGQGPEFLTYFQNEAQLEKSRLLSDRFSAERPKGSFSTLEIQRTEQGDSAMYLCASSLGQNQPQHFGDGTRLSIL.

The chain has TRBV29-1 and TRBJ2-7; TRBD1 aligns across 7 bases. V gave up 5 bases and J gave up 4 bases; unmatched junction bases: 8. This CDR3 is 13 amino acids long. Germline V gene data show CDR1 as SQVTM and CDR2 as ANQGSEA. DNA of the CDR3: TGCAGCGTTTTAGGGGGCGAAAGGTACGAGCAGTACTTC. It translates to CSVLGGERYEQYF.

This chain joins TRBV7-7 and TRBJ1-1; tentative D call: TRBD1 (5 bases). CDR1 SSHAT and CDR2 FNYEAQ come from the germline V gene (reference sequence). This CDR3 spans 13 amino acids. V was shortened by 3 bases and J by 5 bases, with 10 bases between the two germline ends. Here the CDR3 DNA reads TGTGCCAGCAGCTTGGACCCAGGGACTGAAGCTTTCTTT. Translation: CASSLDPGTEAFF.

J is TRBJ1-5 and V is TRBV6-5; TRBD1 matches at 9 bases. The V gene's germline CDR1 is MNHEY and CDR2 SVGAGI. CDR3 size: 14 residues. J was trimmed by 7 bases and V by 6 bases; bases with no gene match: 7. In DNA form, the CDR3 reads TGTGCCAGCAGGCCGGGACAGGGTATGCAGCCCCAGCATTTT. Translated, it gives CASRPGQGMQPQHF.

This clone was recorded once. The chain employs TRBV15 and TRBJ2-3; TRBD2 matches at 9 bases. V lost 4 bases and J lost 3; bases outside the gene matches: 8. The CDR3 contains 16 residues. From germline, CDR1 is LNHNV and CDR2 YYDKDF (reference sequence). In DNA form, the CDR3 reads TGTGCCACCAGCAAGCGGGCGGGGGGGCCGACAGATACGCAGTATTTT. Translated: CATSKRAGGPTDTQYF.

In this sample, this clone turned up once. The chain couples TRBV6-1 to TRBJ2-1; TRBD1 aligns across 8 bases. The germline V gene encodes CDR1 MNHNS and CDR2 SASEGT. The CDR3 is 14 residues long. V shed 0 bases and J 13 bases; nucleotides not matched to a gene: 8. The CDR3 loop is CASSEARGRALQFF. The CDR3 DNA sequence: TGTGCCAGCAGTGAAGCCAGGGGGCGCGCTCTTCAGTTCTTC.

This chain joins TRBV5-8 and TRBJ2-3, with TRBD1 identical over 8 bases. Germline V CDR1 and CDR2: SGHTS, YDEGEE. This CDR3 contains 13 residues. The V segment lost 5 bases and the J segment 4 bases; nucleotides outside the gene matches: 3. CDR3 in amino acids: CASSLTGADTQYF. DNA for the CDR3: TGTGCCAGCAGTTTGACAGGGGCAGATACGCAGTATTTT.

This clone was observed a single time. The chain couples TRBV7-6 to TRBJ1-1; D is perhaps TRBD1 (6 bases). V lost 3 bases and J lost 5, with 13 bases in between. This CDR3 has 14 residues. Germline lookup yields CDR1 SGHVS and CDR2 FNYEAQ. The chain's CDR3 is CASSLAGRGTEAFF. CDR3 coding DNA: TGTGCCAGCAGCTTGGCAGGGAGGGGGACTGAAGCTTTCTTT.

The V call is TRBV27, the J call TRBJ2-7; TRBD1 agrees at 7 bases. The length of the CDR3 is 14 residues. V lost 1 base to trimming and J lost 2 bases; unmatched junction nucleotides: 2. Germline CDR1 reads MNHEY; CDR2 reads SMNVEV (reference sequence). CDR3 amino acids: CASSLYQGAYEQYF. For the CDR3, the DNA is TGTGCCAGCAGTTTATACCAGGGGGCCTACGAGCAGTACTTC.

For the CDR3, the DNA is TGCGCCAGCAGCCTCACCCCCGCGGCCCCCTACGAGCAGTACTTC. It codes for CASSLTPAAPYEQYF. The chain uses TRBV5-1 and TRBJ2-7; D uncertain. The V gene lost 4 bases and the J gene lost 2 bases, with 16 bases spanning the gap. This CDR3 comprises 15 residues. CDR1 is SGHRS and CDR2 is YFSETQ in the germline V gene.

This clone is a singleton in its sample. The chain has TRBV18 and TRBJ1-1, with 7 nucleotides matching TRBD1. This CDR3 is built from 14 residues. Looked up from germline, CDR1 is KGHSH and CDR2 is LQKENI. The trim removed 3 bases at V and 1 base at J, leaving 2 bases unmatched. CDR3 residues: CASSPDRANTEAFF. The CDR3 region has the DNA TGTGCCAGCTCACCCGACAGGGCGAACACTGAAGCTTTCTTT.

This clone was counted a few times. The chain is built from TRBV4-1 and TRBJ1-1, with D possibly TRBD1 on 5 matching bases. Per germline, CDR1 MGHRA and CDR2 YSYEKL. V was clipped by 4 bases and J by 4 bases, with 16 bases between them. This CDR3 spans 15 amino acids. In DNA, the CDR3 is TGCGCCAGCAGCCGCCCAGGGAGGGCCAGCACTGAAGCTTTCTTT. Amino acid sequence: CASSRPGRASTEAFF.

This clone is a singleton in its sample. The chain employs TRBV29-1 and TRBJ2-7; D is possibly TRBD1 (8 bases). This CDR3 is 15 amino acids long. The V end was cut by 1 base, the J end by 3 bases, with 16 bases between. The germline CDR1 and CDR2 sequences are SQVTM and ANQGSEA. As DNA, the CDR3 is TGCAGCGTTGAAGGGGGGGGGACAGGAAGCTACGAGCAGTACTTC. It is translated as CSVEGGGTGSYEQYF.

The chain combines TRBV11-2 with TRBJ2-7; weak D call: TRBD1 (6 bases). V was pared by 5 bases and J by 7 bases, with 12 bases between. Germline CDR1 SGHAT, CDR2 FQNNGV. This CDR3 comprises 12 residues. CDR3 sequence: CASSPYRDEQYF. For the CDR3, the DNA is TGTGCCAGCAGCCCCTACAGGGATGAGCAGTACTTC. The variable domain in full, with the rest retrieved from reference TRBV11-2 and TRBJ2-7, is EAGVAQSPRYKIIEKRQSVAFWCNPISGHATLYWYQQILGQGPKLLIQFQNNGVVDDSQLPKDRFSAERLKGVDSTLKIQPAKLEDSAVYLCASSPYRDEQYFGPGTRLTVT.

Here the CDR3 reads CASSERSGNQPQHF. The CDR3 DNA follows: TGTGCCAGCTCAGAGAGGTCTGGCAATCAGCCCCAGCATTTT. J is TRBJ1-5 and V is TRBV18; D ambiguous. The CDR3 spans 14 residues. CDR1 and CDR2 (germline): KGHSH, LQKENI. Trimming took 5 bases from V and 2 from J, leaving 10 bases between them.

The chain combines TRBV6-1 with TRBJ2-2; TRBD1 aligns across 7 bases. Germline V gene lookup returns CDR1 MNHNS and CDR2 SASEGT. The J segment lost 4 bases and the V segment lost 6 bases, leaving 8 bases of the junction unmatched. The CDR3 has 15 residues. CDR3 in amino acids: CASRQRGHLTGELFF. CDR3 nucleotides: TGTGCCAGCAGGCAAAGGGGGCACCTCACCGGGGAGCTGTTTTTT.

This chain uses TRBV6-1 with TRBJ1-1; D is unclear. CDR1 and CDR2 from the germline V gene are MNHNS and SASEGT. The CDR3 covers 14 residues. The V end was cut by 5 bases, the J end by 3 bases, with 13 bases between. The CDR3 region is CASSKSVEYTEAFF. The DNA of the CDR3 is TGTGCCAGCAGTAAATCAGTGGAGTACACTGAAGCTTTCTTT.

As concerns this clone: Sequence at one end of the junction differs from germline and may be a read error. The chain couples TRBV27 to TRBJ1-2; TRBD1 matches 7 bases. CDR1 MNHEY and CDR2 SMNVEV come from the germline V gene (reference sequence). The CDR3 has 16 amino acids. CDR3 in DNA: TGTGCCAGCAGTTTATCCCCCGCGACAGGGAACTATGGCGACACCTTC. This translates into CASSLSPATGNYGDTF.

The chain carries TRBV5-1 and TRBJ1-1, with TRBD1 identical over 9 bases. The germline V gene encodes CDR1 SGHRS and CDR2 YFSETQ. The V segment lost 0 bases and the J segment 5 bases; nucleotides outside the gene matches: 8. The CDR3 has 16 amino acids. CDR3 residues: CASSLGMTGGVTEAFF. The CDR3, as DNA: TGCGCCAGCAGCTTGGGTATGACAGGGGGAGTTACTGAAGCTTTCTTT.

Concerning this clone: The junction departs from the called germline gene at one end, perhaps through a read error. The rearrangement links TRBV7-9 to TRBJ2-7, with 8 bases that match TRBD1. Per germline, CDR1 SEHNR and CDR2 FQNEAQ (reference sequence). The CDR3 loop spans 16 amino acids. CDR3 sequence (DNA): TGTTCCAGCAGCTTAGCGCTGGGACAGGCTTTCCACGAGCAGTACTTC. Translating gives CSSSLALGQAFHEQYF.

This clone was observed a handful of times. V and J are TRBV7-9 and TRBJ2-3; D perhaps matches TRBD2 (5 bases). Trimming took 1 base from V and 7 from J, leaving 9 bases between them. The CDR3 is made up of 13 amino acids. Germline CDR1 and CDR2: SEHNR and FQNEAQ (reference sequence). The chain's CDR3 is CASSLDGVNTQYF. The DNA of the CDR3 is TGTGCCAGCAGCTTAGACGGGGTAAATACGCAGTATTTT.

The chain is built from TRBV11-2 and TRBJ2-3; maybe TRBD2 (6 bases). This CDR3 contains 18 residues. Trimming removed 1 base from V and 2 bases from J, with 19 bases in between. Per germline, CDR1 SGHAT and CDR2 FQNNGV. This CDR3 reads CASSLGVKGGVNTDTQYF. The CDR3 DNA follows: TGTGCCAGCAGCTTAGGGGTCAAGGGCGGGGTAAACACAGATACGCAGTATTTT.

The chain is built from TRBV5-5 and TRBJ1-2; 7 bases agree with TRBD1. Germline-derived CDR1 and CDR2 are SGHKS and YYEKEE (reference sequence). The V segment lost 4 bases and the J segment 3 bases; nucleotides outside the gene matches: 6. The CDR3 consists of 14 residues. DNA of the CDR3: TGTGCCAGCAGCACCAGACAGGGCCACTATGGCTACACCTTC. Protein sequence: CASSTRQGHYGYTF. Full variable domain (outside the CDR3, taken from reference TRBV5-5 and TRBJ1-2): DAGVTQSPTHLIKTRGQQVTLRCSPISGHKSVSWYQQVLGQGPQFIFQYYEKEERGRGNFPDRFSARQFPNYSSELNVNALLLGDSALYLCASSTRQGHYGYTFGSGTRLTVV.

The genes are TRBV7-6 and TRBJ1-4; TRBD1 matches at 7 bases. Germline V CDR1 and CDR2: SGHVS, FNYEAQ. Trimming removed 6 bases from V and 4 bases from J; junction bases left unmatched: 8. This CDR3 has 15 residues. CDR3 DNA: TGTGCCAGCAGGTCACAGGGGCAGGGTAATGAAAAACTGTTTTTT. Translating gives CASRSQGQGNEKLFF.

The chain joins TRBV25-1 to TRBJ1-3; 9 bases line up with TRBD1. Per the germline V gene, CDR1 is MGHDK and CDR2 is SYGVNS. The CDR3 is 17 amino acids. Unmatched junction bases numbered 7, after V lost 1 base and J lost 3 bases. The CDR3 sequence: CASSELKGQGSGNTIYF. CDR3 in DNA: TGTGCCAGCAGTGAATTGAAGGGACAGGGAAGTGGAAACACCATATATTTT.

V usage is TRBV7-9 and J usage is TRBJ1-1; D gene uncertain. This CDR3 contains 12 residues. Trimming shortened V by 4 bases and J by 11 bases, and 14 bases separated the two germline ends. The germline gives CDR1 SEHNR, CDR2 FQNEAQ (reference sequence). Here the CDR3 DNA reads TGTGCCAGCAGCTCTATGGGCCCGATCGCTTTCTTT. As protein: CASSSMGPIAFF.